A selection of T cell receptor beta chains follows, all from one sample in a study of CD8 T cells in Susac syndrome. From the immunoSEQ multiplex PCR reads, TCRdb called clonotypes with MiXCR, one entry per CDR3 protein. The sample consists of around 200,000 distinct CDR3 sequences, around 95% of them appearing once. The sequenced sample consisted of CD4+ T cells from PBMCs. These receptors were obtained from a human donor with multiple sclerosis. Each CDR3 is given with its conserved first and last residue. D genes are given only for firm matches. Size is stated for part of the rows, as once, few or many counts, or as a class when the clone is expanded.

v_call	j_call	clone_size	d_call	cdr3_nt	cdr3_aa
TRBV2	TRBJ1-2	-	-	TGTGCCAGCAGTGGTGACAGATGGACTAACTATGGCTACACCTTC	CASSGDRWTNYGYTF
TRBV7-2	TRBJ2-1	-	-	TGTGCCAGCAGCCAGGTATCCAGCTCCTACAATGAGCAGTTCTTC	CASSQVSSSYNEQFF
TRBV12-3/TRBV12-4	TRBJ2-5	-	-	TGTGCCAGCAGCCCAAGTAAGACCCAGTACTTC	CASSPSKTQYF
TRBV7-2	TRBJ1-2	-	-	TGTGCCAGCAGCCCATATAGCGGCAGATCTAACTATGGCTACACCTTC	CASSPYSGRSNYGYTF
TRBV5-6	TRBJ1-2	-	TRBD1	TGTGCCAGCAGCTCTGCGGGACAGGGGGCATATGGCTACACCTTC	CASSSAGQGAYGYTF
TRBV7-9	TRBJ2-7	-	TRBD1	TGTGCCAGCAGCACCCGACAGGGGGGCTACGAGCAGTACTTC	CASSTRQGGYEQYF
TRBV30	TRBJ2-1	-	-	TGTGCCTCCACCGACTCGACAGGTCACTCCTACAATGAGCAGTTCTTC	CASTDSTGHSYNEQFF
TRBV5-1	TRBJ2-7	-	-	TGCGCCAGCAGCTTAGGTCCGGACTACGAGCAGTACTTC	CASSLGPDYEQYF
TRBV20-1	TRBJ1-1	-	-	TGCAGTGCTAGAGAGGCAGGGCTGAACACTGAAGCTTTCTTT	CSAREAGLNTEAFF
TRBV6-1	TRBJ1-5	few	TRBD1	TGTGCCAGCAGTGGTCCCGTGGGACAGGGGAGTATGGCTCAGCCCCAGCATTTT	CASSGPVGQGSMAQPQHF
TRBV20-1	TRBJ1-6	-	-	TGCAGTGCTGGGCGGGGGTTTGGTTCACCCCTCCACTTT	CSAGRGFGSPLHF
TRBV2	TRBJ1-2	-	-	TGTGCCAGCAGTGACGGCAACTATGGCTACACCTTC	CASSDGNYGYTF
TRBV3-1	TRBJ1-1	-	TRBD1	TGTGCCAGCAGCCTGGGGTGGGACAGGTCGAACACTGAAGCTTTCTTT	CASSLGWDRSNTEAFF
TRBV2	TRBJ1-5	-	-	TGTGCCAGCATGGCGGAGGGCGATCAGCCCCAGCATTTT	CASMAEGDQPQHF
TRBV29-1	TRBJ2-2	-	-	TGCAGCGTTGCTAGTTTCGGGGTGAACACCGGGGAGCTGTTTTTT	CSVASFGVNTGELFF
TRBV9	TRBJ1-6	-	TRBD1	TGTGCCAGCAGCGCTCTGACAGGGGGCGGTTCACCCCTCCACTTT	CASSALTGGGSPLHF
TRBV3-1	TRBJ1-5	-	-	TGTGCCAGCAGCCAGACTAGCAATCAGCCCCAGCATTTT	CASSQTSNQPQHF
TRBV9	TRBJ1-6	-	-	TGTGCCAGCAGCGTCGGACCGATTAATTCACCCCTCCACTTT	CASSVGPINSPLHF
TRBV7-2	TRBJ1-2	-	TRBD1	TGTGCCAGCAGCTTCGACAGGGGAGATGGCTACACCTTC	CASSFDRGDGYTF
TRBV5-1	TRBJ2-5	-	TRBD2	TGCGCCAGCAGCCTGGACACGACTAGCGGGGAGACCCAGTACTTC	CASSLDTTSGETQYF
TRBV4-1	TRBJ2-5	-	-	TGCGCCAGCAGCCAAGCTTCGGCGGGGGCAGAGACCCAGTACTTC	CASSQASAGAETQYF
TRBV4-2	TRBJ2-1	once	-	TGTGCCAGCAGAGGGGGGGGCAGGAATGAGCAGTTCTTC	CASRGGGRNEQFF
TRBV30	TRBJ2-7	-	TRBD1	TGTGCCTGGGACAGGGGGGACAGCGAGCAGTACTTC	CAWDRGDSEQYF
TRBV12-3/TRBV12-4	TRBJ2-5	once	-	TGTGCCAGCAGCCTCCTGACGACTACCGAGGAGACCCAGTACTTC	CASSLLTTTEETQYF
TRBV29-1	TRBJ2-2	-	-	TGCAGCGTCCTCCCTCGGGGAACCGGGGAGCTGTTTTTT	CSVLPRGTGELFF
TRBV7-9	TRBJ2-5	-	-	TGTGCCAGCAGCTTAGTTGAGAGGGACGGGGAGACCCAGTACTTC	CASSLVERDGETQYF
TRBV24-1	TRBJ2-6	-	-	TGTGCCACCGCAGAGAAGGAGGGAAGGTCTGGGGCCAACGTCCTGACTTTC	CATAEKEGRSGANVLTF
TRBV12-3/TRBV12-4	TRBJ2-5	-	-	TGTGCCAGCAGTTTGGGCAGGGTGGAGACCCAGTACTTC	CASSLGRVETQYF
TRBV19	TRBJ1-2	once	TRBD1	TGTGCCAGTACCATAGACGGGACAGGGGTTCCCTATGGCTACACCTTC	CASTIDGTGVPYGYTF